This TCR beta chain was recovered during a study of blood T cell repertoires in COVID-19. On the study more broadly: Acute and convalescent COVID-19 specimens originated in the United States, Italy and Spain.

In assigning cohorts, the study relied on participant-reported clinical history. Two consecutive negative NP/OP PCR tests, clearance, or resolved symptoms defined Cohort 3 recovery. Under the authors' procedure: Amplification from reference gene primers served as the basis for estimated nucleated cell counts. Here immunoSEQ multiplex PCR was the method, and the copy in TCRdb shows in-frame clones only, minus some. V and J calls and clone size are as listed in that table; D and trimming were resolved from the DNA. Of 60,000 to 70,000 clones listed, 88% are singletons. Germline V CDR1 and CDR2: SGHDN, FVKESK. The CDR3 runs to 15 residues. The germline V and J ends were trimmed by 1 base and 4 bases, with 10 bases remaining between them.

The rearrangement uses TRBV14 and TRBJ1-4; no definite D call. Sequencing was carried out using PBMCs or T cells enriched from blood (not recorded which). The receptor was derived from a woman in her 40s who had recovered from COVID-19. The CDR3 region has the DNA TGTGCCAGCAGCCAAGTGCAGGCCTATAATGAAAAACTGTTTTTT. This codes for CASSQVQAYNEKLFF.